Below, 19 T cell receptor beta chains from the same sample are listed, as sequenced in a study of T cells in tumors after PD-1 blockade. The protocol was immunoSEQ multiplex PCR, while the TCRdb copy is restricted to in-frame clones and leaves out a portion. Of around 60,000 clones detected, about 80% appear once; the ten largest clones hold roughly an eighth. Sequences were derived from PBMCs, sampled before anti-PD-1 treatment. Receptor source: a human donor with basal cell carcinoma.

The V and J genes are TRBV15 and TRBJ1-2; TRBD1 aligns across 10 bases. The CDR3 is 18 amino acids. After removal of 1 base from V and 1 base from J, the junction contained 9 bases not matched to a gene. Germline CDR1 reads LNHNV; CDR2 reads YYDKDF (reference sequence). CDR3 sequence: CATSRVGGGQGGNYGYTF. Here the CDR3 DNA reads TGTGCCACCAGCAGAGTCGGAGGAGGACAGGGGGGTAACTATGGCTACACCTTC.

V is TRBV11-3 and J is TRBJ2-1; no definite D call. The CDR3 contains 14 residues. Germline V CDR1 and CDR2: SGHNT, YENEEA. Deletions cut 1 base from V and 5 bases from J, with 9 bases between. In nucleotides, the CDR3 is TGTGCCAGCAGCTTAGGGGCCGCGAACAATGAGCAGTTCTTC. This gives the protein CASSLGAANNEQFF.

This chain joins TRBV7-8 and TRBJ2-3; D is possibly TRBD2 (5 bases). Trimming stripped 3 bases from V and 0 bases from J, with 10 bases between. This CDR3 has 15 amino acids. Looked up from germline, CDR1 is SGHVS and CDR2 is FQNEAQ. CDR3 protein: CASSLRAFSTDTQYF. The CDR3 coding sequence is TGTGCCAGCAGCTTGAGGGCTTTTAGCACAGATACGCAGTATTTT.

Only a few counts were recorded for this clone. The CDR3 loop is CASSEPGLAGGKYNEQFF. The CDR3 nucleotides are TGTGCCAGCAGTGAACCGGGACTAGCGGGGGGGAAATACAATGAGCAGTTCTTC. The chain couples TRBV2 to TRBJ2-1; 16 positions agree with TRBD2. Germline CDR1 is SNHLY and CDR2 is FYNNEI. The CDR3 totals 18 residues. V shed 2 bases and J 4 bases; nucleotides not matched to a gene: 5. Filled out from reference TRBV2 and TRBJ2-1, the complete variable domain reads EPEVTQTPSHQVTQMGQEVILRCVPISNHLYFYWYRQILGQKVEFLVSFYNNEISEKSEIFDDQFSVERPDGSNFTLKIRSTKLEDSAMYFCASSEPGLAGGKYNEQFFGPGTRLTVL.

V usage is TRBV23-1 and J usage is TRBJ1-6, with TRBD1 matching 9 bases. TRBV23-1 is recorded as an ORF, its role being uncertain. The CDR3 is 14 residues long. J was trimmed by 4 bases and V by 11 bases; bases with no gene match: 6. The CDR3 region is CAPRTGDYNSPLHF. The CDR3 DNA follows: TGCGCCCCCCGGACAGGGGATTATAATTCACCCCTCCACTTT.

The chain has TRBV7-9 and TRBJ2-7; 7 bases are a match to TRBD1. The CDR3 totals 12 residues. V was clipped by 6 bases and J by 6 bases; unmatched bases: 5. In germline, CDR1 is SEHNR, CDR2 FQNEAQ (reference sequence). CDR3 sequence (DNA): TGTGCCAGCAGGGGGACAGTCGGCGAGCAGTACTTC. It encodes CASRGTVGEQYF.

This chain connects TRBV7-3 to TRBJ1-1, with D hard to call. This CDR3 comprises 13 residues. Trimming took off 4 bases at V and 5 bases at J, with 11 bases between the two ends. Germline-derived CDR1 and CDR2 are SGHTA and FQGTGA. CDR3 sequence reads: CASSSSRETEAFF. CDR3 nucleotides: TGTGCCAGCAGCTCATCCCGGGAAACTGAAGCTTTCTTT.

In this sample, this clone turned up once. V usage is TRBV19 and J usage is TRBJ1-2; D remains unclear. Looked up from germline, CDR1 is LNHDA and CDR2 is SQIVND (reference sequence). The CDR3 is made up of 14 amino acids. Deletions cut 1 base from V and 8 bases from J, with 14 bases between. The CDR3 bases are TGTGCCAGTAGTATAGTACGGGGTCAAGGAGGCTACACCTTC. Encoded protein: CASSIVRGQGGYTF.

The chain combines TRBV6-4 with TRBJ2-3; D remains unclear. The CDR3 is 13 residues long. The V gene's germline CDR1 is MRHNA and CDR2 SNTAGT. Between the trimmed V and J ends, which lost 0 bases and 2 bases, there was a span of 3 bases. Here the CDR3 DNA reads TGTGCCAGCAGTGACTCGGACACAGATACGCAGTATTTT. Translation gives CASSDSDTDTQYF.

The CDR3 DNA reads TGTGCCAGCAATCCCGCCCTCGATCCGAACACTGAAGCTTTCTTT. This gives the protein CASNPALDPNTEAFF. The chain employs TRBV2 and TRBJ1-1; D call uncertain. V shed 7 bases and J shed 1 base, with 16 bases lying between them. Germline CDR1 SNHLY, CDR2 FYNNEI. This CDR3 is 15 amino acids long.

The J gene is TRBJ2-5, the V gene TRBV3-1 (or the pseudogene TRBV3-2); D unclear. V lost 4 bases and J 2 bases, leaving 11 bases between the germline ends. In germline, CDR1 is LGHDT, CDR2 YNNKEL (reference sequence). This CDR3 comprises 14 residues. CDR3 in DNA: TGTGCCAGCAGCCGGTCCGGGCGTCAAGAGACCCAGTACTTC. It is translated as CASSRSGRQETQYF.

The CDR3 DNA follows: TGCGCCAGCAGCTCCATGAGCGGGGGCCTCACAGATACGCAGTATTTT. This translates into CASSSMSGGLTDTQYF. This chain connects TRBV5-1 to TRBJ2-3; 8 bases align to TRBD2. The CDR3 covers 16 residues. The ends lost 3 bases at V and 2 bases at J; junction bases unmatched: 8. CDR1 and CDR2 from the germline V gene are SGHRS and YFSETQ.

V and J are TRBV19 and TRBJ2-1, with a tentative D call TRBD2 (5 bases). The CDR3 extends over 13 amino acids. Per germline, CDR1 LNHDA and CDR2 SQIVND (reference sequence). Trimming took 6 bases from V and 10 from J, leaving 16 bases between them. The CDR3 region is CASSSDEGREQFF. Written as DNA, the CDR3 is TGTGCCAGTAGCTCCGACGAGGGTCGCGAGCAGTTCTTC.

The rearrangement joins TRBV6-5 to TRBJ1-2; possible D gene TRBD1, 5 bases. The CDR3 is made up of 15 amino acids. The germline V gene has CDR1 MNHEY and CDR2 SVGAGI. V was trimmed by 5 bases and J by 0 bases, leaving 13 bases between them. The CDR3 nucleotides read TGTGCCAGCAGTCTCGGACAACCAGCTAACTATGGCTACACCTTC. Encoded protein: CASSLGQPANYGYTF.

This chain uses TRBV15 with TRBJ1-6, with 9 bases lining up with TRBD1. The junction had 10 bases not matched to a gene; V was cut back by 5 bases and J by 14 bases. The CDR3 runs to 14 residues. Germline values: CDR1 LNHNV, CDR2 YYDKDF (reference sequence). CDR3 loop: CATSRPEQGATLHF. The DNA for the CDR3 is TGTGCCACCAGCCGACCAGAACAGGGGGCTACCCTCCACTTT.

The rearrangement links TRBV10-3 to TRBJ1-2; D might be TRBD1 (5 bases). This CDR3 region has 14 residues. The V gene lost 0 bases and the J gene lost 0 bases, with 5 bases spanning the gap. The germline V gene encodes CDR1 ENHRY and CDR2 SYGVKD. The CDR3 region is CAISESTANYGYTF. In nucleotides, the CDR3 is TGTGCCATCAGTGAGTCGACAGCTAACTATGGCTACACCTTC.

V and J are TRBV7-3 and TRBJ2-1; D is undetermined. V dropped 5 bases and J dropped 6 bases, with 11 bases sitting between them. CDR3 length equals 13 residues. The germline V gene encodes CDR1 SGHTA and CDR2 FQGTGA. As DNA, the CDR3 is TGTGCCAGCAGCCCCGGCAGTCGCAATGAGCAGTTCTTC. It codes for CASSPGSRNEQFF.

The chain is built from TRBV19 and TRBJ2-1; 7 bases align to TRBD1. CDR3 length equals 14 residues. J lost 0 bases, V lost 8 bases, and 4 bases had no gene match. Germline V lookup: CDR1 LNHDA, CDR2 SQIVND (reference sequence). Written as DNA, the CDR3 is TGTGCCAGTGGGGACAGAAGCTCCTACAATGAGCAGTTCTTC. It translates to CASGDRSSYNEQFF.

The chain recombines TRBV6-5 with TRBJ2-7, with 8 bases fitting TRBD2. J gave up 7 bases and V 10 bases, and 9 bases lay outside the gene matches. Germline CDR1 reads MNHEY; CDR2 reads SVGAGI. The CDR3 extends over 12 amino acids. CDR3 loop: CATERGRQEQYF. The CDR3 bases are TGTGCCACCGAGCGGGGGCGACAGGAGCAGTACTTC.